The 5 T cell receptor beta chains below come from one sample, sequenced in a study of type 1 and type 2 diabetes patients. The PCR template was genomic DNA. Multiplex PCR with 30 forward and 13 reverse primers amplified the TCR beta CDR3. MiXCR, run by TCRdb on the multiplex PCR reads, gives a single entry per CDR3 protein. The sample lists more than 250,000 distinct CDR3 sequences, 45% to 60% occurring once. Sequencing input: peripheral blood mononuclear cells (PBMCs). The receptors derive from a man between 18 and 29 years old with type 2 diabetes.

This clonotype was seen more than once but under ten times. The chain is built from TRBV6-5 and TRBJ2-5; a weak D match, TRBD1 (6 bases). The CDR3 runs to 15 residues. Germline loops: CDR1 MNHEY, CDR2 SVGAGI. V was trimmed by 5 bases and J by 4 bases, leaving 17 bases between them. The CDR3 coding sequence is TGTGCCAGCAGTCCAACGACAGGAGGCGGAGAGACCCAGTACTTC. This gives the protein CASSPTTGGGETQYF.

Points on this clonotype: A much larger clone differs by one base, so this may be a read error. The rearrangement joins TRBV2 to TRBJ1-1; D is unresolved. CDR1 and CDR2 (germline): SNHLY, FYNNEI. The CDR3 has 14 amino acids. In DNA form, the CDR3 reads TGTGCCAGCAGTGAAGCTGAAATGAACATTGAAGCTTTCTTT. Encoded protein: CASSEAEMNIEAFF.

CDR3 sequence reads: CASSLGPNTDTQYF. The CDR3 DNA is TGTGCCAGCAGCTTAGGCCCTAACACAGATACGCAGTATTTT. The chain combines TRBV11-3 with TRBJ2-3; D is unclear. The germline V gene has CDR1 SGHNT and CDR2 YENEEA. This CDR3 contains 14 residues. Deletions cut 1 base from V and 2 bases from J, with 7 bases between.

This clonotype was seen more than once but under ten times. The rearrangement uses TRBV5-1 and TRBJ2-7; TRBD1 might be the D (6 bases). Deletions cut 4 bases from V and 5 bases from J, with 13 bases between. The CDR3 has 13 amino acids. CDR1 SGHRS and CDR2 YFSETQ come from the germline V gene. CDR3 sequence reads: CASSLQGTHEQYF. In nucleotides, the CDR3 is TGCGCCAGCAGCCTTCAGGGGACCCACGAGCAGTACTTC.

This chain uses TRBV28 with TRBJ1-2; tentative D call: TRBD1 (5 bases). Germline lookup yields CDR1 MDHEN and CDR2 SYDVKM. V shed 7 bases and J shed 4 bases, with 13 bases lying between them. The CDR3 is 13 residues long. The CDR3 DNA follows: TGTGCCAGCACCCCCATCGACAGCTATGGCTACACCTTC. Residues: CASTPIDSYGYTF.